This TCR beta chain derives from a study of T cells in Graves' hyperthyroidism and ophthalmopathy. Study details: The authors collected peripheral blood at initial diagnosis, before any treatment. Study-wide results and caveats: Most thyroid clonotypes with frequency above 0.001 were detected in blood.

This clonotype was observed many times. The antigen remains undetermined. Patients counted as stable if ophthalmopathy did not develop within 18 months. Newly diagnosed hyperthyroidism, duration under 2 months, in patients aged 18 to 65. CDR1 is DFQATT and CDR2 is SNEGSKA in the germline V gene (reference sequence). The CDR3 length is 15 residues. Trimming at V came to 0 bases and at J to 5 bases, leaving 8 bases not matched to a gene. RNA transcripts yielded amplified TCR beta CDR3 regions. Initially, a first-round RT-PCR of the TCR CDR3 employed the HTBI primer set. A single record per CDR3 protein comes from TCRdb applying MiXCR to the multiplex PCR reads. The sample lists around 620,000 distinct CDR3 sequences, 15% to 20% occurring once.

The material sequenced was blood. The chain employs TRBV20-1 and TRBJ2-5, with TRBD1 identical over 8 bases. This TCR came from a woman in her 30s with Graves' hyperthyroidism. The CDR3 nucleotides read TGCAGTGCTAGAGATCGGAGGACAGGGCTGGAGACCCAGTACTTC. This codes for CSARDRRTGLETQYF.